This T cell receptor beta chain was captured by sequencing in a study of blood T cell repertoires in COVID-19. Authors' data handling: Amplification with reference gene primers provided the estimates of nucleated cell counts. Sequencing was performed with immunoSEQ multiplex PCR; in TCRdb, only in-frame clones are kept and a portion is missing. From that table come the V and J calls and clone size; the DNA was used to work out D and trimming. The repertoire holds 200,000 or so clones, 70% to 90% seen once, with roughly 6% in the top ten. This clone came up once. Sequencing was carried out using peripheral blood. The receptor was derived from a woman aged 35 to 49 who had recovered from COVID-19.

The CDR3 nucleotides are TGCAGTGCTAGTTCCCCCGGACAGGGGAAGTACGAGCAGTACTTC. This gives the protein CSASSPGQGKYEQYF. This chain joins TRBV20-1 and TRBJ2-7; 9 nucleotides align to TRBD1. Germline trimming cut 3 bases from V and 4 bases from J; bases unmatched to any gene: 10. Germline V lookup: CDR1 DFQATT, CDR2 SNEGSKA (reference sequence). This CDR3 is 15 amino acids long.